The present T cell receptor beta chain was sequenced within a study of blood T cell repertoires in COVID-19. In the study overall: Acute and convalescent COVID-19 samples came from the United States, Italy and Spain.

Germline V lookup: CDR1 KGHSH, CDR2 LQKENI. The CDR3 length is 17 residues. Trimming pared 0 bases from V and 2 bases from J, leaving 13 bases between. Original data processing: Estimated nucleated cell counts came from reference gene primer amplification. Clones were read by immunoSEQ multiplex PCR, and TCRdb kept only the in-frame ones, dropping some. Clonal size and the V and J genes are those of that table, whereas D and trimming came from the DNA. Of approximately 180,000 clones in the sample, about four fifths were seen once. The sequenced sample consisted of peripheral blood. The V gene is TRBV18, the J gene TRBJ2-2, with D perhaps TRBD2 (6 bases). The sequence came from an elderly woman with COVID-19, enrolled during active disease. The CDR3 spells CASSPPVLARNTGELFF. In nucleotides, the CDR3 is TGTGCCAGCTCACCACCCGTACTAGCACGTAACACCGGGGAGCTGTTTTTT.